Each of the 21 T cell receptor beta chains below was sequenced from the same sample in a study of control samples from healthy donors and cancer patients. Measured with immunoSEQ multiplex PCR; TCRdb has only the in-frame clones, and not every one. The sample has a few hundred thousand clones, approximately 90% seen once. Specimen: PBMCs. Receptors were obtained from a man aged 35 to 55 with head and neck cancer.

The CDR3 coding sequence is TGTGCCAGTAGTATGCAGGGGGTAGGTGAAGCTTTCTTT. Amino acid sequence: CASSMQGVGEAFF. The rearrangement uses TRBV19 and TRBJ1-1; TRBD1 matches at 7 bases. CDR1 and CDR2 (germline): LNHDA, SQIVND (reference sequence). CDR3 length: 13 amino acids. J gave up 7 bases and V 3 bases, and 5 bases lay outside the gene matches.

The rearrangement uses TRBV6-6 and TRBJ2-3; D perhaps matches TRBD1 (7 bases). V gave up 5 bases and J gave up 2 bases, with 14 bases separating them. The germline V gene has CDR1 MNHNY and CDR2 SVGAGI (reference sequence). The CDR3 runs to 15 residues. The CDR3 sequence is CASSATGDSTDTQYF. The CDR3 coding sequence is TGTGCCAGCAGTGCTACAGGGGACTCCACAGATACGCAGTATTTT.

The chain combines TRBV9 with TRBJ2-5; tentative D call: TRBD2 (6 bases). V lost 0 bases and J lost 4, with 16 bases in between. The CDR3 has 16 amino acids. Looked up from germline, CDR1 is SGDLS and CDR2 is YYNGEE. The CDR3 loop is CASSVAWGKGGETQYF. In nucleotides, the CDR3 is TGTGCCAGCAGCGTAGCGTGGGGCAAGGGAGGAGAGACCCAGTACTTC. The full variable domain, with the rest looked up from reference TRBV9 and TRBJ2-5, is DSGVTQTPKHLITATGQRVTLRCSPRSGDLSVYWYQQSLDQGLQFLIQYYNGEERAKGNILERFSAQQFPDLHSELNLSSLELGDSALYFCASSVAWGKGGETQYFGPGTRLLVL.

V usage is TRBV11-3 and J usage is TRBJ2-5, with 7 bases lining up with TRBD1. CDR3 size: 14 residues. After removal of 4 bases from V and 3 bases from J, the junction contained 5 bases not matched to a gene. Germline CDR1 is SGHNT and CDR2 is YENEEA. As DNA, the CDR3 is TGTGCCAGCAGCTCAAGACAGGGAGAAGAGACCCAGTACTTC. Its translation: CASSSRQGEETQYF.

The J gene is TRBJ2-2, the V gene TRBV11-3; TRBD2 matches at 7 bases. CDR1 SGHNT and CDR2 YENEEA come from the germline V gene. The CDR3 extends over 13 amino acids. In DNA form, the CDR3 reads TGTGCGTCGCGGCGGGAGAGCACCGGGGAGCTGTTTTTT. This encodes CASRRESTGELFF.

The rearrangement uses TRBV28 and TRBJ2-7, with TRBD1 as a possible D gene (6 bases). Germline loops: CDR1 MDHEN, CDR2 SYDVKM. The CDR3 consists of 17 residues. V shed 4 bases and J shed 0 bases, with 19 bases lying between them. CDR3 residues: CASSSLTGTSSSYEQYF. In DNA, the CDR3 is TGTGCCAGCAGTTCCCTGACCGGGACATCGAGCTCCTACGAGCAGTACTTC.

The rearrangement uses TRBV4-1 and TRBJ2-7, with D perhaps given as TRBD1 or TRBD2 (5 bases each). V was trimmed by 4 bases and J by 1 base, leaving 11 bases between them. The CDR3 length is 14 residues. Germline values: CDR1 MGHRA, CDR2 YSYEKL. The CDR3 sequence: CASSPRDGSYEQYF. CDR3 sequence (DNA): TGCGCCAGCAGCCCCCGGGACGGGTCCTACGAGCAGTACTTC.

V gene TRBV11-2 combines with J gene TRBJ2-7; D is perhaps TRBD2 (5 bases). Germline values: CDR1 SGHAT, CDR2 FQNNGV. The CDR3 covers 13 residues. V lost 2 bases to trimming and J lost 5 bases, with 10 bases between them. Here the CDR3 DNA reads TGTGCCAGCAGCTTAACTAGGGTCAACGAGCAGTACTTC. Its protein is CASSLTRVNEQYF.

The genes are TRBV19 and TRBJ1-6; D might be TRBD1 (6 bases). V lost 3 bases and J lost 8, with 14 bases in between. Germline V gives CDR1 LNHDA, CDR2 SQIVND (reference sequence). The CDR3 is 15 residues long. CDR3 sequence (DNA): TGTGCCAGTAGTATCGGGGGCAGGCGGGATTCACCCCTCCACTTT. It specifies CASSIGGRRDSPLHF.

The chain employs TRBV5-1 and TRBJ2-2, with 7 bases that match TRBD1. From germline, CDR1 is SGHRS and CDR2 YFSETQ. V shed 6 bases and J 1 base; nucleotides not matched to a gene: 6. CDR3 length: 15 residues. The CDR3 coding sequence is TGCGCCAGCACCAGAACAGGGGAGAACACCGGGGAGCTGTTTTTT. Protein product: CASTRTGENTGELFF.

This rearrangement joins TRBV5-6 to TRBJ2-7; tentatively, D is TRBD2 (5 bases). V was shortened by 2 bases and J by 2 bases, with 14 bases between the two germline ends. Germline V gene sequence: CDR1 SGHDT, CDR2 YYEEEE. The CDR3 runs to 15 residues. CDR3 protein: CASSFLSGEAYEQYF. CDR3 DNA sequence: TGTGCCAGCAGCTTTCTCTCCGGGGAAGCCTACGAGCAGTACTTC.

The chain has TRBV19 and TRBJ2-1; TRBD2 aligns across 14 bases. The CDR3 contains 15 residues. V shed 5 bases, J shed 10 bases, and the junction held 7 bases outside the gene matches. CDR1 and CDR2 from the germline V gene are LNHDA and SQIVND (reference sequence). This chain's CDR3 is CASSPGLAGVFEQFF. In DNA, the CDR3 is TGTGCCAGTAGTCCGGGACTAGCGGGAGTTTTCGAGCAGTTCTTC.

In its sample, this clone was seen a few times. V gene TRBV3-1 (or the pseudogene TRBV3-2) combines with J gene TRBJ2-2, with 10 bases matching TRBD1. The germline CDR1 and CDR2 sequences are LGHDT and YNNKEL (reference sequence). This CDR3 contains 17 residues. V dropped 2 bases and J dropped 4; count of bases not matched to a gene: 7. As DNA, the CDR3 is TGTGCCAGCAGCCAACCTTTAGGACAGGGGGTCACCGGGGAGCTGTTTTTT. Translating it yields CASSQPLGQGVTGELFF.

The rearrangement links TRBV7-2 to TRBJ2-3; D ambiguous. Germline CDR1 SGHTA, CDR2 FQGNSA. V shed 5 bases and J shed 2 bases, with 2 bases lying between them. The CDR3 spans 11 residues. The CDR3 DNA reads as TGTGCCAGCAGCAACACAGATACGCAGTATTTT. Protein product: CASSNTDTQYF.

The CDR3 DNA reads TGTGCCAGCAGTTCTACCGGGACAGGGAACACCGGGGAGCTGTTTTTT. Its translation is CASSSTGTGNTGELFF. The chain joins TRBV5-4 to TRBJ2-2, with 8 bases aligning to TRBD1. The CDR3 totals 16 residues. V shed 5 bases and J 1 base; nucleotides not matched to a gene: 7. CDR1 and CDR2 (germline): SGHNT, YYREEE (reference sequence).

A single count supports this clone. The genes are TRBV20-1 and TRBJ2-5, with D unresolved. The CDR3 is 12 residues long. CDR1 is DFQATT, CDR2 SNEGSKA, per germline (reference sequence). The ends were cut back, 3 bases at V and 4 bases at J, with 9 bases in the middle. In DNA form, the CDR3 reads TGCAGTGCTAGTCCCCACGGAGAGACCCAGTACTTC. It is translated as CSASPHGETQYF.

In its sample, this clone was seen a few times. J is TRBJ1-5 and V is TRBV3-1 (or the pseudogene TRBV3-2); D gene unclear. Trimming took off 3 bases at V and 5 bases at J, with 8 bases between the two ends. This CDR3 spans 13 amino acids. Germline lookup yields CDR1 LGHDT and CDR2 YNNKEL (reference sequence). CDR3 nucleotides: TGTGCCAGCAGCCAGTCAGTGGATCAGCCCCAGCATTTT. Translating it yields CASSQSVDQPQHF.

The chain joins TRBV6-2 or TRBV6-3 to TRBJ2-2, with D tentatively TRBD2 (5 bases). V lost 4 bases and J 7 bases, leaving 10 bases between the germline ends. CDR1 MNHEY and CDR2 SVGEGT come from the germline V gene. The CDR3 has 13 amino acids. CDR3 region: CASSWGEGGELFF. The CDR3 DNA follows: TGTGCCAGCAGTTGGGGAGAGGGCGGGGAGCTGTTTTTT.

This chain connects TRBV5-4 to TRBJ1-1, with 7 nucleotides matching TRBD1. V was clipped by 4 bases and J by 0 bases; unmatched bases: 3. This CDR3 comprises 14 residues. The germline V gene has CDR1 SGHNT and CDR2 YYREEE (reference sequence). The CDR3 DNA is TGTGCCAGCAGCATGGGACAGTTGAACACTGAAGCTTTCTTT. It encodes CASSMGQLNTEAFF.

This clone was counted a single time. The CDR3 nucleotides read TGCAGCGTTGAGCGCGGTACCGGGGAGCTGTTTTTT. It yields the protein CSVERGTGELFF. The V call is TRBV29-1, the J call TRBJ2-2; D gene unclear. The CDR3 length is 12 residues. V gave up 3 bases and J gave up 5 bases, with 7 bases separating them. The germline gives CDR1 SQVTM, CDR2 ANQGSEA.

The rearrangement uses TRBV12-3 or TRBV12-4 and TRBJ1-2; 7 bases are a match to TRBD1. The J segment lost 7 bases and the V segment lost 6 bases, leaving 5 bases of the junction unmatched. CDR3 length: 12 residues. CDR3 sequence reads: CASSHDRVGYTF. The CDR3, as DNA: TGTGCCAGCAGCCACGACAGGGTTGGCTACACCTTC.